This entry lists 5 T cell receptor beta chains sequenced from one sample in a study of cytomegalovirus exposure and HLA in healthy donors. Primers: 60 Vbeta forward and 13 Jbeta reverse. The data were produced by immunoSEQ multiplex PCR, yet TCRdb's version contains in-frame clones alone and is incomplete. Of 84,000 or so clones in the sample, roughly 79% were seen once. Specimen: PBMCs. The receptors here all came from a male donor in good health and CMV-seronegative.

The chain carries TRBV4-3 and TRBJ2-3, with TRBD1 as a possible D gene (5 bases). CDR3 size: 17 residues. Germline V gene sequence: CDR1 LGHNA, CDR2 YSLEER. V lost 0 bases and J 2 bases, leaving 15 bases between the germline ends. This chain's CDR3 is CASSQDINQGHTDTQYF. DNA of the CDR3: TGCGCCAGCAGCCAAGATATAAACCAGGGCCACACAGATACGCAGTATTTT.

The rearrangement uses TRBV7-2 and TRBJ2-1, with a weak D call TRBD1 (6 bases). This CDR3 has 14 amino acids. The V gene lost 5 bases and the J gene lost 10 bases, with 18 bases spanning the gap. CDR1 and CDR2 (germline): SGHTA, FQGNSA. This chain's CDR3 is CASSPVLGAREQFF. The CDR3 nucleotides are TGTGCCAGCAGCCCGGTGTTGGGGGCGAGAGAGCAGTTCTTC. The entire variable domain, with the rest obtained from reference TRBV7-2 and TRBJ2-1, is as follows: GAGVSQSPSNKVTEKGKDVELRCDPISGHTALYWYRQSLGQGLEFLIYFQGNSAPDKSGLPSDRFSAERTGGSVSTLTIQRTQQEDSAVYLCASSPVLGAREQFFGPGTRLTVL.

The V call is TRBV2, the J call TRBJ2-7, with 7 bases identical to TRBD1. The CDR3 has 13 amino acids. Germline assignment: CDR1 SNHLY and CDR2 FYNNEI. With V trimmed by 10 bases and J by 2 bases, 8 bases remained unmatched. The DNA of the CDR3 is TGTGCCACCAACCCGGGACAGACCTACGAGCAGTACTTC. As protein: CATNPGQTYEQYF.

This clone has just one count. The V call is TRBV28, the J call TRBJ1-1; 10 bases fit TRBD1. The V gene end was trimmed by 8 bases and the J gene end by 3 bases; junction bases not matched to a gene: 9. Germline loops: CDR1 MDHEN, CDR2 SYDVKM. CDR3 length: 15 amino acids. For the CDR3, the DNA is TGTGCCAGCGGCGGGACAGGGGTTGGGGACACTGAAGCTTTCTTT. Residues: CASGGTGVGDTEAFF.

This clone was picked up a small number of times. The V call is TRBV29-1, the J call TRBJ1-4; D not resolved. Trimming took 5 bases from V and 0 from J, leaving 10 bases between them. Germline V gene data show CDR1 as SQVTM and CDR2 as ANQGSEA. The CDR3 spans 14 residues. The CDR3 nucleotides read TGCAGCGTTAGAGGCAGTGCAACTAATGAAAAACTGTTTTTT. Translation: CSVRGSATNEKLFF.